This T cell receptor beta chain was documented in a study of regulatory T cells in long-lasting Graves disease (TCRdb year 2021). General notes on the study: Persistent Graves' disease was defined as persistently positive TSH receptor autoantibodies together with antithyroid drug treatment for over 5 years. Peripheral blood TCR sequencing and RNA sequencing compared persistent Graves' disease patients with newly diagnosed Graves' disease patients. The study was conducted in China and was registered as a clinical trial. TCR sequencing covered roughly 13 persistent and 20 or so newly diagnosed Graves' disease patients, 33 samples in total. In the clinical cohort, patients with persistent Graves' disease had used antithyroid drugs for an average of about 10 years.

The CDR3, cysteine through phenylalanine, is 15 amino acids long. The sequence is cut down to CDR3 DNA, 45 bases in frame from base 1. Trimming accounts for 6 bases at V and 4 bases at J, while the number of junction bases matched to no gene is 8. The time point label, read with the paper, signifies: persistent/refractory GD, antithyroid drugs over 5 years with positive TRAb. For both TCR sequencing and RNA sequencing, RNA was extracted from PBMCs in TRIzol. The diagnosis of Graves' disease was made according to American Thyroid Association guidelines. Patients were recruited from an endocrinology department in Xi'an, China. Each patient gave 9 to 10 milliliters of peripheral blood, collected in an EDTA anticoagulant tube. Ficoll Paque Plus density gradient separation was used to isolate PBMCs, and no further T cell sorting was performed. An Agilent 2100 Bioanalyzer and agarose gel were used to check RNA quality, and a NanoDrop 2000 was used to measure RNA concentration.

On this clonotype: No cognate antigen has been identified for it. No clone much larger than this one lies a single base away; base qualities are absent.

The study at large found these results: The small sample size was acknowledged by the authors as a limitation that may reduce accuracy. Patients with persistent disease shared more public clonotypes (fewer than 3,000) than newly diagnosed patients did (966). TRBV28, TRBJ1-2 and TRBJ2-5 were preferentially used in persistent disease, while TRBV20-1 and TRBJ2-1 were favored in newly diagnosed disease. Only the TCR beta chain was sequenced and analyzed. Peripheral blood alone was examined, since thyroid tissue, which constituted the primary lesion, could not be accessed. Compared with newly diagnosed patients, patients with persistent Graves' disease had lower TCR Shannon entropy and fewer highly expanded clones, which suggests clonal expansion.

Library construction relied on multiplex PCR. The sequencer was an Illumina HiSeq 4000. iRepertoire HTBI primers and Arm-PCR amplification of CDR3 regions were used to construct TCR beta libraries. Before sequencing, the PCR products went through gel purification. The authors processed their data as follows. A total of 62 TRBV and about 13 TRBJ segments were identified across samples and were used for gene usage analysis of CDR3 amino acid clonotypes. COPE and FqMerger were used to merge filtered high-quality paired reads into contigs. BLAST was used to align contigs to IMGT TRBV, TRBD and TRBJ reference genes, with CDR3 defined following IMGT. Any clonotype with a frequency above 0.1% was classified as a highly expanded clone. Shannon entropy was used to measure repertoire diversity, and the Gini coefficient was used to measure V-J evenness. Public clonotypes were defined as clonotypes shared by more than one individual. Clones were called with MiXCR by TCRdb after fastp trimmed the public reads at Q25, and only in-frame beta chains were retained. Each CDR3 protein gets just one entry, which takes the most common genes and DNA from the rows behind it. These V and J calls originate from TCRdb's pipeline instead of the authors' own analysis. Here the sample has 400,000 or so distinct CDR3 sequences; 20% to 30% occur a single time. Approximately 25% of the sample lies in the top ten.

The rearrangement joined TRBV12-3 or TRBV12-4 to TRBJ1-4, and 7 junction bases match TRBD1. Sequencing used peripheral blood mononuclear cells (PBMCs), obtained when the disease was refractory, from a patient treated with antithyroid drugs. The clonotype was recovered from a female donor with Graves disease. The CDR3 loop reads CASSPGTAYNEKLFF. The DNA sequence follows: TGTGCCAGCAGCCCGGGGACAGCTTATAATGAAAAACTGTTTTTT.